Described below is a single T cell receptor (beta chain) sequence and its context. V lost 11 bases and J lost 2, with 15 bases in between. Germline lookup yields CDR1 MNHEY and CDR2 SVGAGI. The CDR3 has 13 residues. The data originate from a study of blood T cell repertoires in COVID-19. Study as a whole: The United States, Italy and Spain supplied acute and convalescent COVID-19 samples. The analysed material was cDNA or gDNA that came from T cells, B-cell-depleted T cells, or PBMCs.

As handled by the study authors: Nucleated cell number was recorded as an estimate derived from reference gene primer amplification. The assay was immunoSEQ multiplex PCR, and TCRdb's table has in-frame clones only and misses some. The V and J calls and clone size come from that table; D and trimming were worked out from the DNA. The sample contains 110,000 or so clones, roughly 85% of which appear only once. The source material was peripheral blood. The chain combines TRBV6-5 with TRBJ2-5; a weak D match, TRBD2 (6 bases). This TCR was sampled from a man aged 35 to 55 with acute or convalescent COVID-19. CDR3 amino acids: CAALGSGQETQYF. The CDR3 DNA reads TGTGCCGCCCTGGGTAGCGGACAAGAGACCCAGTACTTC.